This T cell receptor (beta chain) was obtained from a study of blood T cell repertoires in COVID-19. Study-wide background: Specimens from acute and convalescent COVID-19 originated in the United States, Italy and Spain. Sample material is recorded as cDNA or gDNA derived from T cells, B-cell-depleted T cells, or PBMCs.

In the source study's methods: Reference gene primer amplification gave nucleated cell count estimates. Only in-frame clones appear in the TCRdb table, and some are missing; sequencing was by immunoSEQ multiplex PCR. The V and J calls and the clone size are those of that table, but D and trimming were determined from the DNA. This table holds 120,000 or so clones, around four fifths found once. V dropped 4 bases and J dropped 1 base, with 10 bases sitting between them. From germline, CDR1 is KGHSH and CDR2 LQKENI. This CDR3 contains 14 residues. This TCR came from a human donor in a cohort sampled during active COVID-19. This rearrangement joins TRBV18 to TRBJ1-1; D is ambiguous. Sequences were obtained from peripheral blood. CDR3 in DNA: TGTGCCAGCTCACTGTCAGGTGGGAACACTGAAGCTTTCTTT. It codes for CASSLSGGNTEAFF. Combining the CDR3 with reference TRBV18 and TRBJ1-1 gives the whole variable domain NAGVMQNPRHLVRRRGQEARLRCSPMKGHSHVYWYRQLPEEGLKFMVYLQKENIIDESGMPKERFSAEFPKEGPSILRIQQVVRGDSAAYFCASSLSGGNTEAFFGQGTRLTVV.